This T cell receptor (beta chain) is drawn from a study of Ad26.COV2.S vaccination and SARS-CoV-2 variants. Across the whole study: Ad26.COV2.S shots went into the muscle once or twice, 56 days apart. Broader study findings: Breadth and depth estimates from TCRs may understate total T cell responses.

As for this clone: Antigen: not known.

Data came from immunoSEQ multiplex PCR; TCRdb stores just in-frame clones and leaves some out. The sample carries about 400,000 clones, roughly 90% recorded once. The sample's treatment: around 19 received Ad26.COV2.S at low or high dose, single or two shots; about five received placebo; per-sample allocation not given. The samples date from day 63 after the first vaccine or placebo injection. Based in Boston, the donor was an adult of 18-55 years. This CDR3 spans 14 amino acids. Losses at the gene ends were 4 bases for V and 7 bases for J; bases not matched to a gene: 6. Germline CDR1 is SGHRS and CDR2 is YFSETQ.

This clonotype was obtained from a person aged 18-60 years who received the Ad26.COV2.S COVID-19 vaccine or a placebo. This sample comprised peripheral blood, obtained in a trial of Ad26.COV2.S vaccine versus placebo. This rearrangement joins TRBV5-1 to TRBJ1-4, with 8 bases matching TRBD1. CDR3 loop: CASSTDRGVEKLFF. Here the CDR3 DNA reads TGCGCCAGCAGCACAGACAGGGGAGTTGAAAAACTGTTTTTT.